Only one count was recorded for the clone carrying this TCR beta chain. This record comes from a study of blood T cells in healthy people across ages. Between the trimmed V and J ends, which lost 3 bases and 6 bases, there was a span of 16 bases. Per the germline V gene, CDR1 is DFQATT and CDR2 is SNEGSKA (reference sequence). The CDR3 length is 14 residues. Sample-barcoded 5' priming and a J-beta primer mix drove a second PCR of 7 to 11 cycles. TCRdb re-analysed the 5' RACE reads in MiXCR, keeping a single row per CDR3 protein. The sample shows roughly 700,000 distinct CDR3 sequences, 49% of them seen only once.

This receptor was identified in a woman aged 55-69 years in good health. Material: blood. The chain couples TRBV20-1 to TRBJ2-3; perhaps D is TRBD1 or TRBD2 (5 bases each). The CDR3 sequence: CSASGGPTGDTQYF. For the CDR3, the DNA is TGCAGTGCTAGTGGGGGACCCACGGGGGATACGCAGTATTTT.